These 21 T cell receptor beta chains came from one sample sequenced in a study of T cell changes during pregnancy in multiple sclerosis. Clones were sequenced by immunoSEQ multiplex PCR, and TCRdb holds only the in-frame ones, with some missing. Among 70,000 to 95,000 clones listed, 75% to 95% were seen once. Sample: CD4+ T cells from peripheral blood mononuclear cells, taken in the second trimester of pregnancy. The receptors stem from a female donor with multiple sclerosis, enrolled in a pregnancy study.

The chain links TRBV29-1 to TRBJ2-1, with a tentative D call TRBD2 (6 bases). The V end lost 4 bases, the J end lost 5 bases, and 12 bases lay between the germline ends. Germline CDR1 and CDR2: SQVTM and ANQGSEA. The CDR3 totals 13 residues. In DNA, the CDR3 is TGCAGCGTTGGTAGGACGGGGGACAATGAGCAGTTCTTC. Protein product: CSVGRTGDNEQFF.

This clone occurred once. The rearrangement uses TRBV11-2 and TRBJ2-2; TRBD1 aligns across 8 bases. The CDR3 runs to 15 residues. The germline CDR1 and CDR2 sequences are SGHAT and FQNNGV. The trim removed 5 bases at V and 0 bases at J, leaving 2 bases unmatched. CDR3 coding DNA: TGTGCCAGCAGCCGACAGGGGACGAACACCGGGGAGCTGTTTTTT. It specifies CASSRQGTNTGELFF.

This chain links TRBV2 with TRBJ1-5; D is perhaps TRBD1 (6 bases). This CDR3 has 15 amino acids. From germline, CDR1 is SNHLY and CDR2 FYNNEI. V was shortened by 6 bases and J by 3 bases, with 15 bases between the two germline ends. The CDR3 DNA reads TGTGCCAGCAGAGCCTCTGGACAGCTCAATCAGCCCCAGCATTTT. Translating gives CASRASGQLNQPQHF.

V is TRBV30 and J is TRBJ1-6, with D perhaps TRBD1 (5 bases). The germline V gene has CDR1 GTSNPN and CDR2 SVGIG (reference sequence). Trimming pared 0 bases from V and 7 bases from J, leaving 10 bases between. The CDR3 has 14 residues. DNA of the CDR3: TGTGCCTGGAGTGTGTTCGGGGGAAATTCACCCCTCCACTTT. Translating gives CAWSVFGGNSPLHF.

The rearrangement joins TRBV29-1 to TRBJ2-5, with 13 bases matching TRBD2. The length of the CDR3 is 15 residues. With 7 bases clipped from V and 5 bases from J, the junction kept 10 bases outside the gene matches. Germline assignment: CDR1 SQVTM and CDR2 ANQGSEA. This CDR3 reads CSASRTSGRGETQYF. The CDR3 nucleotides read TGCAGCGCCTCGCGGACTAGCGGGAGAGGGGAGACCCAGTACTTC.

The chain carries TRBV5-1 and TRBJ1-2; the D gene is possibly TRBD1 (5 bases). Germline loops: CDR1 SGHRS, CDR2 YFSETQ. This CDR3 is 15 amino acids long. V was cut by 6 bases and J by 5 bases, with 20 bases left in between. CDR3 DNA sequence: TGCGCCAGCACCCTTGACGGGGGGTTTGGATATGGCTACACCTTC. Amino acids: CASTLDGGFGYGYTF.

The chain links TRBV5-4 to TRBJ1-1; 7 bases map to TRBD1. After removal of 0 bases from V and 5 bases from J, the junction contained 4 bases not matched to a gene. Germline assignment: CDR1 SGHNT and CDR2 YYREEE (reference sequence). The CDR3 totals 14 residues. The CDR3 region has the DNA TGTGCCAGCAGCTTGGAACAGGGGTGGACTGAAGCTTTCTTT. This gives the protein CASSLEQGWTEAFF.

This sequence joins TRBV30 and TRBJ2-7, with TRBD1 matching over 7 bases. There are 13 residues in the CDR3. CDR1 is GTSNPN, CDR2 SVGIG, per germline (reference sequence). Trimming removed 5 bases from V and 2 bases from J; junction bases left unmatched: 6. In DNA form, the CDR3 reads TGTGCCTGGGGTCCAGGACAGGCCTACGAGCAGTACTTC. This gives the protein CAWGPGQAYEQYF.

CDR3 in amino acids: CASSLYRGNQPQHF. The CDR3 DNA is TGTGCCAGCAGTCTGTACAGGGGCAATCAGCCCCAGCATTTT. V is TRBV27 and J is TRBJ1-5, with D perhaps matching TRBD1 (6 bases). V dropped 5 bases and J dropped 2 bases, with 10 bases sitting between them. This CDR3 comprises 14 residues. In germline, CDR1 is MNHEY, CDR2 SMNVEV (reference sequence).

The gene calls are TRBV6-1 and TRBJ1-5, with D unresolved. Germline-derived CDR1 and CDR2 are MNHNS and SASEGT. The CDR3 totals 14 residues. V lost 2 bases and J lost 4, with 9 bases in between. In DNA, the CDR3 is TGTGCCAGCAGTGAACGGGTGGGTAATCAGCCCCAGCATTTT. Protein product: CASSERVGNQPQHF.

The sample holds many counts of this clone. The CDR3 bases are TGTGCCAGCAGCCCGCACAGGGGGAATCAGCCCCAGCATTTT. It is translated as CASSPHRGNQPQHF. This rearrangement joins TRBV7-3 to TRBJ1-5; 8 positions match TRBD1. From germline, CDR1 is SGHTA and CDR2 FQGTGA. Trimming cost V 5 bases and J 4 bases; bases outside gene matches: 4. The CDR3 spans 14 residues.

The CDR3 region has the DNA TGTGCCAGCAGCTGGGACAGGGTGACTGAAGCTTTCTTT. It encodes CASSWDRVTEAFF. The gene calls are TRBV5-6 and TRBJ1-1, with 9 bases lining up with TRBD1. CDR3 length equals 13 residues. Germline V gene lookup returns CDR1 SGHDT and CDR2 YYEEEE. V gave up 3 bases and J gave up 5 bases; unmatched junction bases: 2. The full variable domain, with the rest looked up from reference TRBV5-6 and TRBJ1-1, is DAGVTQSPTHLIKTRGQQVTLRCSPKSGHDTVSWYQQALGQGPQFIFQYYEEEERQRGNFPDRFSGHQFPNYSSELNVNALLLGDSALYLCASSWDRVTEAFFGQGTRLTVV.

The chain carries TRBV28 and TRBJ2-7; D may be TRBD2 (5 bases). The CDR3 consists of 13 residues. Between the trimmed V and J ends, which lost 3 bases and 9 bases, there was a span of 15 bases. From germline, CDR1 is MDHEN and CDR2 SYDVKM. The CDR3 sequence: CASSFKLGRTQYF. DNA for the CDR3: TGTGCCAGCAGTTTCAAACTAGGGCGAACGCAGTACTTC.

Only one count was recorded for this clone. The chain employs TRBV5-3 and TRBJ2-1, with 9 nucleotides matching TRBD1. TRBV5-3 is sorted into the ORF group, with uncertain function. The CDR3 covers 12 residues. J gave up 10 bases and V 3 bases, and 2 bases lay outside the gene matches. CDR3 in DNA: TGTGCCAGAAGCTCTGACAGGGGGGAGCAGTTCTTC. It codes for CARSSDRGEQFF.

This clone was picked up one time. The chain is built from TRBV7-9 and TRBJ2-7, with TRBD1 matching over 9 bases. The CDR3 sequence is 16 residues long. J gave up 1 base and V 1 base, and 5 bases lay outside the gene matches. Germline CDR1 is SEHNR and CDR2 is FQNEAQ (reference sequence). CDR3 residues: CASSLVGTGISYEQYF. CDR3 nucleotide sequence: TGTGCCAGCAGCTTAGTTGGGACAGGGATATCCTACGAGCAGTACTTC.

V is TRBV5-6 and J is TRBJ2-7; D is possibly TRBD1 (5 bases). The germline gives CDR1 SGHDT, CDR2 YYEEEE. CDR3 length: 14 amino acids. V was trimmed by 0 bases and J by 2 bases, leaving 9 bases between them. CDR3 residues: CASSLDRTTYEQYF. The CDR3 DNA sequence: TGTGCCAGCAGCTTGGACAGGACGACCTACGAGCAGTACTTC. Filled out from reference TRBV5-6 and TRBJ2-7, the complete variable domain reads DAGVTQSPTHLIKTRGQQVTLRCSPKSGHDTVSWYQQALGQGPQFIFQYYEEEERQRGNFPDRFSGHQFPNYSSELNVNALLLGDSALYLCASSLDRTTYEQYFGPGTRLTVT.

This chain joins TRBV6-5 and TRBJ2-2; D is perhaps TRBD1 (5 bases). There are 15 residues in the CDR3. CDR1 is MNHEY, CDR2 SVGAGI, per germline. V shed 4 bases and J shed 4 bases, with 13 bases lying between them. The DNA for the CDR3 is TGTGCCAGCAGTTCCACCTCAGGGTTCACCGGGGAGCTGTTTTTT. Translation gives CASSSTSGFTGELFF.

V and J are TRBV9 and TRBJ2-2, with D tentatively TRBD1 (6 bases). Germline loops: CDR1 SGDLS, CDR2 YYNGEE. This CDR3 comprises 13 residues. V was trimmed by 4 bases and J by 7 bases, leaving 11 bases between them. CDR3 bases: TGTGCCAGCAGCCCAAGGGGGATCGGGGAGCTGTTTTTT. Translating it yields CASSPRGIGELFF.

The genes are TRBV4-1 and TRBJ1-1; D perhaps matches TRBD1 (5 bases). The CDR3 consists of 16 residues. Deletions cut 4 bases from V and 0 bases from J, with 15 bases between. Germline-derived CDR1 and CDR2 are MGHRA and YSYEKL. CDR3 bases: TGCGCCAGCAGCCCCCCTCCCGCAGGGATGAACACTGAAGCTTTCTTT. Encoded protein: CASSPPPAGMNTEAFF.

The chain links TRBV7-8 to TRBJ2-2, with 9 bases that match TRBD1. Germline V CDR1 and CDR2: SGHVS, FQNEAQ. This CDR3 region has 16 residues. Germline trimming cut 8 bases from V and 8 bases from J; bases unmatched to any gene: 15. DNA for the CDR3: TGTGCCAGCCGCCCGGGACAGGGAACGATCACGGGGGAGCTGTTTTTT. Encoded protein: CASRPGQGTITGELFF.

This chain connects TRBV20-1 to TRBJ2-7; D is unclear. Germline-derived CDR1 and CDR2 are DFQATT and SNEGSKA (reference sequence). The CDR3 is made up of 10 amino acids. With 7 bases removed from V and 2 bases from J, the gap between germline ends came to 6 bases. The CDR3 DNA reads TGCAGTGTCGGAGCCTACGAGCAGTACTTC. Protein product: CSVGAYEQYF.